This T cell receptor beta chain was captured in a study of blood T cell repertoires in COVID-19. Using immunoSEQ multiplex PCR, the repertoire was profiled, and TCRdb retains in-frame clones only, with some absent. The sample lists 250,000 to 350,000 clones; approximately 91% were seen once. The ends lost 0 bases at V and 2 bases at J; junction bases unmatched: 3. The germline gives CDR1 MNHEY, CDR2 SVGAGI. The CDR3 runs 16 residues. Sequencing was done on a sample of peripheral blood. The chain combines TRBV6-5 with TRBJ2-3; 9 bases align to TRBD2. This receptor was obtained from a woman aged 25 to 39 with COVID-19, enrolled during active disease. CDR3: CASSYSPSGNTDTQYF. CDR3 sequence (DNA): TGTGCCAGCAGTTACTCCCCTAGCGGGAACACAGATACGCAGTATTTT.